This TCR beta chain is from a study of PD-L1 blockade in urothelial cancer. Study-wide background: Researchers looked at the blood 3 weeks (second dose) and 6 weeks after treatment began. Blood samples contained a median approximately 140,000 T cells.

Repertoires were generated with immunoSEQ multiplex PCR, while TCRdb's copy carries only in-frame clones and drops some. The sample holds fewer than 45,000 clones, about 88% seen once. Described time point: pretreatment peripheral blood. This CDR3 is 16 amino acids long. The germline V gene encodes CDR1 SGHRS and CDR2 YFSETQ. V was clipped by 0 bases and J by 9 bases; unmatched bases: 13. The source is a donor over 35 with urothelial cancer. This chain links TRBV5-1 with TRBJ2-5, with 8 bases matching TRBD2. The sequenced sample was PBMCs, obtained around atezolizumab (anti-PD-L1) treatment. CDR3 DNA sequence: TGCGCCAGCAGCTTGGGGGCTAGCGGGCGGCGTGGGGCCCAGTACTTC. Translation: CASSLGASGRRGAQYF.